This T cell receptor (beta chain) comes out of a study of T-cell memory formation after mild COVID-19. Study at large: TCR clusters showed largely donor specificity. General study results and limits: Nothing confirmed that second-wave clones peaking on day 37 were specific for SARS-CoV-2. Mainly in CM and EM were contracting CD4+ clones; CD8+ were in EMRA.

This clonotype was observed a handful of times. Its antigen remains unidentified. Trimming cost V 3 bases and J 0 bases, with 10 bases left between them. Germline V gives CDR1 MDHEN, CDR2 SYDVKM. The CDR3 runs 15 residues. Libraries for TCRalpha and TCRbeta carried sample barcodes and unique molecular identifiers via 5'RACE. MiXCR, applied by TCRdb to the 5' RACE reads, yields one record per CDR3 protein. The sample includes some 320,000 distinct CDR3 sequences, roughly an eighth of them seen just once. The chain recombines TRBV28 with TRBJ2-3; D not certain. The sample comprised PBMCs or a T cell subset sorted from them (not recorded which). This receptor was taken from a man aged 18 to 30 who had mild COVID-19 (a few samples of this study predate the infection). Cell type and time point are not known. CDR3 region: CASSFKAESTDTQYF. In DNA form, the CDR3 reads TGTGCCAGCAGTTTTAAGGCAGAGAGCACAGATACGCAGTATTTT.